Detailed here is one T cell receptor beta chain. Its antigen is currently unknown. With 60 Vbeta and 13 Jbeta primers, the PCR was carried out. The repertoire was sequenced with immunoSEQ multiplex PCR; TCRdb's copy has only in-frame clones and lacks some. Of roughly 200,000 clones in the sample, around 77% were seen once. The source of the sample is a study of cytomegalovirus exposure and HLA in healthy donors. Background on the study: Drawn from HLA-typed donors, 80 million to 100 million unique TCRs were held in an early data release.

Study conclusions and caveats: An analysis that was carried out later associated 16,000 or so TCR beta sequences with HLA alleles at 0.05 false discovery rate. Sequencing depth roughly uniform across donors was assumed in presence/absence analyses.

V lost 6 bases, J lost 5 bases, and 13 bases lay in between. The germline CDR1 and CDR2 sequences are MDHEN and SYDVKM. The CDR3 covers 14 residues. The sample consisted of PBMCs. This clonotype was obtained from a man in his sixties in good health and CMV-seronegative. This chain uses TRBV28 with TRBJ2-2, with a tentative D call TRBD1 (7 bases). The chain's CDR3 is CASRPRGVTGELFF. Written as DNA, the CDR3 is TGTGCCAGCAGGCCCAGGGGGGTAACCGGGGAGCTGTTTTTT.